Included here is one T cell receptor (beta chain) sequence, with context. The antigen remains unidentified. The germline V gene has CDR1 MNHEY and CDR2 SVGAGI. The CDR3 is 14 residues long. Trimming removed 4 bases at V and 4 bases at J, with 10 bases between. This sample was taken from a study of cytomegalovirus exposure and HLA in healthy donors. Background on the study: Early release data held around 80 million unique TCRs from HLA-typed donors.

Study-wide findings and caveats: A later analysis, which compared TCR beta chains of equal frequency, found the HLA-associated ones more clonally expanded. A later analysis associated 15,000 or so TCR beta sequences with HLA alleles at a 0.05 false discovery rate. A classifier reportedly called cytomegalovirus status with high sensitivity and specificity.

Primers: 60 Vbeta forward and 13 Jbeta reverse. Sequenced by immunoSEQ multiplex PCR; TCRdb stores in-frame clones only, minus some. This table has nearly 300,000 clones, roughly 90% appearing once. Source material: PBMCs. The receptor comes from a man aged 35 to 55 in good health and CMV-seropositive. The chain employs TRBV6-5 and TRBJ2-2, with D possibly matching TRBD2 (6 bases). CDR3 protein: CASSSLGGTGELFF. DNA of the CDR3: TGTGCCAGCAGTTCCCTCGGGGGCACCGGGGAGCTGTTTTTT.